Shown below are 9 T cell receptor beta chains from a single sample sequenced in a study of blood T cell repertoires in COVID-19. Measured with immunoSEQ multiplex PCR; TCRdb has only the in-frame clones, and not every one. In the table there are about 250,000 clones, 70% to 90% of which are singletons. The specimen sequenced was PBMCs or T cells enriched from blood (not recorded which). The receptors stem from a woman aged 50 to 60 with acute COVID-19.

This clone was counted once. The gene calls are TRBV27 and TRBJ2-1, with TRBD2 matching 9 bases. CDR3 length: 16 amino acids. Germline assignment: CDR1 MNHEY and CDR2 SMNVEV (reference sequence). J lost 4 bases, V lost 5 bases, and 9 bases had no gene match. CDR3 protein: CASSPLTSGHYNEQFF. In DNA form, the CDR3 reads TGTGCCAGCAGTCCCCTCACTAGCGGGCATTACAATGAGCAGTTCTTC.

This clone has just a few counts. The rearrangement uses TRBV5-1 and TRBJ1-4; D is undetermined. Trimming stripped 0 bases from V and 6 bases from J, with 9 bases between. Germline values: CDR1 SGHRS, CDR2 YFSETQ. The CDR3 totals 14 residues. The CDR3 loop reads CASSLGRSDEKLFF. The CDR3 DNA is TGCGCCAGCAGCTTGGGGAGATCCGATGAAAAACTGTTTTTT.

The V gene is TRBV5-1, the J gene TRBJ1-6; D ambiguous. V was cut by 4 bases and J by 1 base, with 12 bases left in between. The CDR3 runs 16 residues. Germline V gene lookup returns CDR1 SGHRS and CDR2 YFSETQ. The CDR3 spells CASSPSGGSYNSPLHF. The CDR3, as DNA: TGCGCCAGCAGCCCAAGCGGAGGGTCCTATAATTCACCCCTCCACTTT.

The chain carries TRBV9 and TRBJ2-1; possible D gene TRBD2, 6 bases. Germline CDR1 and CDR2: SGDLS and YYNGEE. Trimming pared 2 bases from V and 1 base from J, leaving 10 bases between. The CDR3 runs to 15 residues. The CDR3 coding sequence is TGTGCCAGCAGCGTTTCGGGGACTTCCTACAATGAGCAGTTCTTC. Its protein product is CASSVSGTSYNEQFF. The variable domain in full, completed from reference TRBV9 and TRBJ2-1, reads DSGVTQTPKHLITATGQRVTLRCSPRSGDLSVYWYQQSLDQGLQFLIQYYNGEERAKGNILERFSAQQFPDLHSELNLSSLELGDSALYFCASSVSGTSYNEQFFGPGTRLTVL.

This clone has more than one count but fewer than ten. The V gene is TRBV6-4, the J gene TRBJ2-3, with 9 bases fitting TRBD2. The CDR3 covers 15 residues. V was pared by 0 bases and J by 7 bases, with 5 bases of the junction left unmatched. The germline V gene encodes CDR1 MRHNA and CDR2 SNTAGT. The chain's CDR3 is CASSDSSGGVYTQYF. CDR3 nucleotides: TGTGCCAGCAGTGACTCTAGCGGGGGAGTGTATACGCAGTATTTT.

The V gene is TRBV5-1, the J gene TRBJ1-1; 9 nucleotides align to TRBD1. Trimming cost V 3 bases and J 6 bases; bases outside gene matches: 9. Per the germline V gene, CDR1 is SGHRS and CDR2 is YFSETQ. The CDR3 covers 15 residues. CDR3 in DNA: TGCGCCAGCAGCTCGGACAGGGGAATGGGGGCTGAAGCTTTCTTT. Translating gives CASSSDRGMGAEAFF.

V and J are TRBV7-9 and TRBJ1-1; a possible D gene is TRBD1 (6 bases). Germline CDR1 SEHNR, CDR2 FQNEAQ (reference sequence). This CDR3 is 12 amino acids long. Trimming left V 4 bases short and J 14 bases short, with 17 bases between. In DNA, the CDR3 is TGTGCCAGCAGCTCCTCGGACAGATTTAGGTTCTTT. This gives the protein CASSSSDRFRFF.

This chain uses TRBV30 with TRBJ1-1; tentative D call: TRBD1 (5 bases). The V end lost 0 bases, the J end lost 1 base, and 12 bases lay between the germline ends. The CDR3 totals 15 residues. Germline V gives CDR1 GTSNPN, CDR2 SVGIG (reference sequence). The CDR3 here is CAWSVTGGRNTEAFF. The CDR3 coding sequence is TGTGCCTGGAGTGTAACCGGGGGACGGAACACTGAAGCTTTCTTT.

This clone is a singleton in its sample. The genes are TRBV18 and TRBJ1-4; 8 nucleotides agree with TRBD1. The trim removed 2 bases at V and 6 bases at J, leaving 2 bases unmatched. The V gene's germline CDR1 is KGHSH and CDR2 LQKENI. There are 14 residues in the CDR3. CDR3 sequence: CASSPDRGDEKLFF. The CDR3 nucleotides are TGTGCCAGCTCACCAGACAGGGGCGATGAAAAACTGTTTTTT.